A selection of T cell receptor beta chains follows, all from one sample in a study of blood T cell repertoires in COVID-19. Generated by immunoSEQ multiplex PCR, the TCRdb table keeps only in-frame clones and is missing some. In the table there are around 250,000 clones, roughly four fifths of which are singletons. The specimen sequenced was peripheral blood. The receptors derive from a woman older than 75 with acute or convalescent COVID-19. CDR3s include the opening cysteine and the closing phenylalanine or tryptophan. Each record gives: J gene, clone size, V gene, D gene, CDR3 protein, CDR3 DNA. D genes are given only for firm matches. Expanded clones are given a class, and other clones once, few, many or no size at all.

J: TRBJ1-2
size: few
V: TRBV28
D: NA
CDR3: CASSLSPGIPGYTF
DNA: TGTGCCAGCAGTTTATCCCCGGGGATACCCGGCTACACCTTC

J: TRBJ2-3
size: NA
V: TRBV2
D: TRBD2
CDR3: CASRSPLAGPSTDTQYF
DNA: TGTGCCAGCAGGTCCCCGCTAGCGGGGCCCAGCACAGATACGCAGTATTTT

J: TRBJ1-6
size: NA
V: TRBV5-1
D: TRBD1
CDR3: CASSLTRQGSSNSPLHF
DNA: TGCGCCAGCAGCTTGACGCGACAGGGTTCGAGTAATTCACCCCTCCACTTT

J: TRBJ2-1
size: NA
V: TRBV11-2
D: NA
CDR3: CASSPRSGLQFF
DNA: TGTGCCAGCAGCCCCAGGTCTGGTTTGCAGTTCTTC

J: TRBJ1-2
size: NA
V: TRBV19
D: TRBD1
CDR3: CASRNAGQGNYGYTF
DNA: TGTGCCAGTAGAAATGCGGGACAGGGGAACTATGGCTACACCTTC

J: TRBJ2-5
size: NA
V: TRBV25-1
D: NA
CDR3: CASSPQGAIQETQYF
DNA: TGTGCCAGCAGTCCGCAAGGAGCGATCCAAGAGACCCAGTACTTC

J: TRBJ1-2
size: once
V: TRBV11-2
D: TRBD1
CDR3: CASSSNTGVGYTF
DNA: TGTGCCAGCAGCTCGAACACAGGGGTTGGCTACACCTTC

J: TRBJ1-2
size: NA
V: TRBV5-6
D: NA
CDR3: CASSLGQDGYTF
DNA: TGTGCCAGCAGCTTGGGACAGGACGGCTACACCTTC

J: TRBJ1-2
size: NA
V: TRBV19
D: TRBD1
CDR3: CASSPRDRGFYGYTF
DNA: TGTGCCAGTAGTCCCCGGGACAGGGGATTCTATGGCTACACCTTC

J: TRBJ2-3
size: NA
V: TRBV12-5
D: NA
CDR3: CASGSVDTQYF
DNA: TGTGCTAGTGGTTCCGTAGATACGCAGTATTTT

J: TRBJ2-3
size: NA
V: TRBV10-3
D: TRBD2
CDR3: CAISGGLAGSTDTQYF
DNA: TGTGCCATCAGTGGGGGACTAGCGGGGTCCACAGATACGCAGTATTTT

J: TRBJ2-5
size: NA
V: TRBV7-6
D: NA
CDR3: CASSPARERGETQYF
DNA: TGTGCCAGCAGCCCAGCCCGGGAACGAGGGGAGACCCAGTACTTC

J: TRBJ2-1
size: few
V: TRBV28
D: TRBD1
CDR3: CASSYQGQGVLSQFF
DNA: TGTGCCAGCAGTTACCAGGGACAGGGGGTACTCTCGCAGTTCTTC

J: TRBJ1-1
size: NA
V: TRBV28
D: TRBD1
CDR3: CASSKPGQRGRNTEAFF
DNA: TGTGCCAGCAGTAAACCGGGACAGAGGGGAAGGAACACTGAAGCTTTCTTT

J: TRBJ2-5
size: NA
V: TRBV15
D: NA
CDR3: CATSRGADRSQETQYF
DNA: TGTGCCACCAGCAGAGGAGCCGACAGGTCACAAGAGACCCAGTACTTC

J: TRBJ1-2
size: NA
V: TRBV5-1
D: TRBD1
CDR3: CASSNTGGMSYTF
DNA: TGCGCCAGCAGCAATACAGGGGGCATGAGCTACACCTTC

J: TRBJ1-1
size: NA
V: TRBV19
D: TRBD1
CDR3: CASRKDRAGTEAFF
DNA: TGTGCCAGTAGGAAGGACAGGGCTGGCACTGAAGCTTTCTTT

J: TRBJ2-5
size: NA
V: TRBV7-9
D: TRBD1
CDR3: CASRHWDSPQETQYF
DNA: TGTGCCAGCAGGCACTGGGACAGCCCACAAGAGACCCAGTACTTC

J: TRBJ2-6
size: NA
V: TRBV7-9
D: NA
CDR3: CASSQKTGLSGANVLTF
DNA: TGTGCCAGCAGCCAAAAGACAGGCCTCTCTGGGGCCAACGTCCTGACTTTC

J: TRBJ2-3
size: NA
V: TRBV9
D: NA
CDR3: CASSGGAASTDTQYF
DNA: TGTGCCAGCAGCGGGGGAGCGGCTAGCACAGATACGCAGTATTTT

J: TRBJ1-2
size: NA
V: TRBV20-1
D: NA
CDR3: CSAGGKVGYTF
DNA: TGCAGTGCTGGGGGGAAGGTTGGCTACACCTTC

J: TRBJ2-2
size: NA
V: TRBV5-5
D: TRBD1
CDR3: CASSGDRGYTGELFF
DNA: TGTGCCAGCAGCGGGGACAGGGGATACACCGGGGAGCTGTTTTTT

J: TRBJ1-1
size: NA
V: TRBV6-5
D: NA
CDR3: CASRDTYTEAFF
DNA: TGTGCCAGCAGGGACACTTACACTGAAGCTTTCTTT

J: TRBJ2-7
size: NA
V: TRBV29-1
D: NA
CDR3: CSGRAGTPSYEQYF
DNA: TGCAGCGGGCGGGCCGGGACACCCTCCTACGAGCAGTACTTC

J: TRBJ1-5
size: few
V: TRBV5-8
D: NA
CDR3: CASSLGGYRDSNQPQHF
DNA: TGTGCCAGCAGCTTGGGCGGCTACAGGGATAGCAATCAGCCCCAGCATTTT

J: TRBJ2-3
size: NA
V: TRBV5-4
D: TRBD2
CDR3: CASSLRLAGNTDTQYF
DNA: TGTGCCAGCAGCCTCCGCCTAGCGGGGAACACAGATACGCAGTATTTT

J: TRBJ2-7
size: once
V: TRBV9
D: NA
CDR3: CASSAAPGTTYEQYF
DNA: TGTGCCAGCAGCGCCGCTCCCGGGACAACCTACGAGCAGTACTTC

J: TRBJ2-2
size: NA
V: TRBV5-6
D: TRBD1
CDR3: CASSVRGQGNTGELFF
DNA: TGTGCCAGCAGCGTTAGAGGACAGGGAAACACCGGGGAGCTGTTTTTT

J: TRBJ2-5
size: NA
V: TRBV7-2
D: TRBD1
CDR3: CASSSGGFGETQYF
DNA: TGTGCCAGCAGTTCAGGGGGATTTGGGGAGACCCAGTACTTC

J: TRBJ1-1
size: few
V: TRBV11-1
D: NA
CDR3: CASSLGRQVPNTEAFF
DNA: TGTGCCAGCAGCCTAGGCCGACAGGTCCCGAACACTGAAGCTTTCTTT

J: TRBJ1-6
size: NA
V: TRBV5-5
D: TRBD1
CDR3: CASSPDRGTNSPLHF
DNA: TGTGCCAGCAGCCCGGACAGGGGGACAAATTCACCCCTCCACTTT

J: TRBJ2-1
size: NA
V: TRBV28
D: TRBD2
CDR3: CASSFGTSGRSPLF
DNA: TGTGCCAGCAGTTTTGGGACTAGCGGGAGGAGTCCCCTCTTC

J: TRBJ2-3
size: NA
V: TRBV7-2
D: NA
CDR3: CASSSPWQGSTDTQYF
DNA: TGTGCCAGCAGCTCTCCGTGGCAGGGAAGCACAGATACGCAGTATTTT

J: TRBJ1-2
size: NA
V: TRBV29-1
D: TRBD1
CDR3: CSVEQGAHGYTF
DNA: TGCAGCGTTGAGCAGGGGGCGCATGGCTACACCTTC

J: TRBJ2-1
size: NA
V: TRBV28
D: TRBD2
CDR3: CASSFTSGNWNEQFF
DNA: TGTGCCAGCAGTTTTACTAGCGGGAATTGGAATGAGCAGTTCTTC

J: TRBJ1-2
size: NA
V: TRBV19
D: NA
CDR3: CASSTQAESSYGYTF
DNA: TGTGCCAGTAGTACCCAGGCCGAATCCTCCTATGGCTACACCTTC

J: TRBJ1-2
size: NA
V: TRBV10-3
D: NA
CDR3: CAISDPGNRNNGYTF
DNA: TGTGCCATCAGTGATCCAGGGAATCGCAACAATGGCTACACCTTC

J: TRBJ1-5
size: NA
V: TRBV28
D: TRBD1
CDR3: CASLKGGGGRQPQHF
DNA: TGTGCCAGCCTGAAAGGGGGCGGTGGTCGGCAGCCCCAGCATTTT

J: TRBJ2-1
size: NA
V: TRBV4-2
D: TRBD2
CDR3: CASSQEAGGDYNEQFF
DNA: TGTGCCAGCAGCCAAGAAGCGGGGGGCGACTACAATGAGCAGTTCTTC

J: TRBJ1-2
size: once
V: TRBV19
D: NA
CDR3: CASSIGGGDYGYTF
DNA: TGTGCCAGTAGTATAGGAGGAGGGGACTATGGCTACACCTTC

J: TRBJ2-2
size: few
V: TRBV5-1
D: TRBD1
CDR3: CASSRGQGDTGELFF
DNA: TGCGCCAGCAGCCGCGGACAGGGGGACACCGGGGAGCTGTTTTTT

J: TRBJ1-3
size: NA
V: TRBV12-3/TRBV12-4
D: NA
CDR3: CAIIRDSGNTIYF
DNA: TGTGCCATTATCAGGGATTCTGGAAACACCATATATTTT

J: TRBJ2-7
size: NA
V: TRBV3-1/TRBV3-2
D: NA
CDR3: CASSRQVGEQYF
DNA: TGTGCCAGCAGCCGCCAGGTGGGCGAGCAGTACTTC

J: TRBJ2-6
size: NA
V: TRBV4-1
D: NA
CDR3: CASSHHTGGSNRWSGANVLTF
DNA: TGCGCCAGCAGCCATCACACAGGTGGTTCCAATCGATGGTCTGGGGCCAACGTCCTGACTTTC

J: TRBJ1-2
size: NA
V: TRBV11-2
D: NA
CDR3: CASSGTGWGYTF
DNA: TGTGCCAGCAGCGGAACAGGGTGGGGCTACACCTTC

J: TRBJ2-5
size: once
V: TRBV29-1
D: NA
CDR3: CSVALNRDQRGTQYF
DNA: TGCAGCGTTGCCCTAAACAGGGATCAGAGGGGGACCCAGTACTTC

J: TRBJ1-1
size: NA
V: TRBV6-2/TRBV6-3
D: NA
CDR3: CASSYRDTAEAFF
DNA: TGTGCTAGCAGTTACAGGGACACGGCTGAAGCTTTCTTT

J: TRBJ1-3
size: NA
V: TRBV12-5
D: NA
CDR3: CASGPGAGNTIYF
DNA: TGTGCTAGTGGCCCAGGGGCTGGAAACACCATATATTTT

J: TRBJ2-7
size: NA
V: TRBV3-1/TRBV3-2
D: NA
CDR3: CASSQGVGEQYF
DNA: TGTGCCAGCAGCCAAGGAGTCGGCGAGCAGTACTTC

J: TRBJ1-1
size: NA
V: TRBV4-3
D: TRBD1
CDR3: CASSQDPAGGYTEAFF
DNA: TGCGCCAGCAGCCAAGATCCTGCAGGGGGGTACACTGAAGCTTTCTTT

J: TRBJ1-1
size: NA
V: TRBV5-1
D: NA
CDR3: CASSSAGGNTEAFF
DNA: TGCGCCAGCAGTTCGGCGGGGGGTAACACTGAAGCTTTCTTT

J: TRBJ2-7
size: NA
V: TRBV5-4
D: NA
CDR3: CASSPVDGTRNRYEQYF
DNA: TGTGCCAGCAGCCCCGTGGACGGGACACGAAACCGCTACGAGCAGTACTTC

J: TRBJ1-5
size: NA
V: TRBV19
D: NA
CDR3: CASSPQQGNQPQHF
DNA: TGTGCCAGTAGTCCTCAGCAGGGAAATCAGCCCCAGCATTTT

J: TRBJ1-2
size: NA
V: TRBV6-2/TRBV6-3
D: NA
CDR3: CASTPSRQFNYGYTF
DNA: TGTGCCAGCACCCCCTCCAGACAGTTCAACTATGGCTACACCTTC

J: TRBJ1-2
size: once
V: TRBV6-2/TRBV6-3
D: TRBD1
CDR3: CASSRGRDRGHGYTF
DNA: TGTGCCAGCAGTCGGGGCCGGGACAGGGGGCATGGCTACACCTTC